One and the same sample provided the 2 T cell receptor beta chains below, sequenced in a study of CXCR3-negative and CXCR3-positive naive CD8 T cells. Study-wide points: Against CXCR3-negative naive cells, CXCR3-positive naive cells showed more hydrophobic TRB CDR3s.

Researchers prepared the TRB cDNA libraries using 5' RACE with UMI labels. TCRdb reanalyzed the 5' RACE reads and collapses them to one entry per CDR3 protein, without DNA. The sample includes about 98,000 distinct CDR3 sequences. What these receptors recognize is not known. The sequenced sample consisted of naive CXCR3+ CD8+ T cells from blood. This sample's subset: CD45RO-CCR7+CD27+CD95- naive CD8+ T cells expressing CXCR3 (TNR3+). All receptors derive from a human donor in good health. Some clones in this sample may be carry-over from other donors' samples.

The genes are TRBV29-1 and TRBJ1-2; without DNA, the TCRdb call of TRBD1 cannot be checked. CDR3 size: 15 residues. CDR1 and CDR2 from the germline V gene are SQVTM and ANQGSEA. The CDR3 protein is CSVDLGRGSNYGYTF. Variable domain in full (rest from reference TRBV29-1 and TRBJ1-2): SAVISQKPSRDICQRGTSLTIQCQVDSQVTMMFWYRQQPGQSLTLIATANQGSEATYESGFVIDKFPISRPNLTFSTLTVSNMSPEDSSIYLCSVDLGRGSNYGYTFGSGTRLTVV.

The chain joins TRBV11-2 to TRBJ2-1; TCRdb calls TRBD2, which cannot be checked without DNA. This CDR3 spans 13 amino acids. Germline CDR1 reads SGHAT; CDR2 reads FQNNGV. This CDR3 reads CASSSALDNERFF.